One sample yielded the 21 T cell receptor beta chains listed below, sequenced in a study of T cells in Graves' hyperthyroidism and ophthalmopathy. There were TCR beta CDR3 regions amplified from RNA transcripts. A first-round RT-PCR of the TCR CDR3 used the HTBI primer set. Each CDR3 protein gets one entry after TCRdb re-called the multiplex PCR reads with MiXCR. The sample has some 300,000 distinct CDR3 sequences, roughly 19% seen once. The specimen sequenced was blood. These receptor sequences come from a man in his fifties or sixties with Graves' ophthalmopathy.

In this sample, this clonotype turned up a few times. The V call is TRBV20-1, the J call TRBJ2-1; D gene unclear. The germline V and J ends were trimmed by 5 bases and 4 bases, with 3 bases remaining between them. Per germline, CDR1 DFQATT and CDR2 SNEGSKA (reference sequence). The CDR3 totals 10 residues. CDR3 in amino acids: CSALYNEQFF. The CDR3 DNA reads TGCAGTGCTTTGTACAATGAGCAGTTCTTC.

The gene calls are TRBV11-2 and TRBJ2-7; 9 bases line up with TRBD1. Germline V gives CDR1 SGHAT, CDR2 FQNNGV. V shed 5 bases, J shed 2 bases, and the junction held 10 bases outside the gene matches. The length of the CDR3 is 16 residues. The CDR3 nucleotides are TGTGCCAGCAGCGCGAATCCCCGGGACAGGGCCTACGAGCAGTACTTC. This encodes CASSANPRDRAYEQYF.

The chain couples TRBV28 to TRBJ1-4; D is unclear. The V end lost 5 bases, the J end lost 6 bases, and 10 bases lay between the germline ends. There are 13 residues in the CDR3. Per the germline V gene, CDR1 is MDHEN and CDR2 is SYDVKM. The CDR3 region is CASSNRYYEKLFF. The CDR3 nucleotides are TGTGCCAGCAGTAACAGATATTATGAAAAACTGTTTTTT.

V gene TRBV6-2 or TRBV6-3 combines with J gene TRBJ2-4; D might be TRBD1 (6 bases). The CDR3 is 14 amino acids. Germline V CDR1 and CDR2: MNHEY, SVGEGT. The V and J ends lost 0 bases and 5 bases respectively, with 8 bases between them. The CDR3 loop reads CASSYSPGENIQYF. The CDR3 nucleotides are TGTGCCAGCAGTTACTCTCCAGGGGAAAACATTCAGTACTTC.

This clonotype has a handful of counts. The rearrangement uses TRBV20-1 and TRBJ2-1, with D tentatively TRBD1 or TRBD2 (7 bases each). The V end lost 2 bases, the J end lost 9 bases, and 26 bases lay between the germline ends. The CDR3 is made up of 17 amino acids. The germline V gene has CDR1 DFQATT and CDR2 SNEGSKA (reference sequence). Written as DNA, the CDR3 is TGCAGTGCTAGACCTACCAGGGGGGAGGGCTCTCTGAGTGAGCAGTTCTTC. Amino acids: CSARPTRGEGSLSEQFF.

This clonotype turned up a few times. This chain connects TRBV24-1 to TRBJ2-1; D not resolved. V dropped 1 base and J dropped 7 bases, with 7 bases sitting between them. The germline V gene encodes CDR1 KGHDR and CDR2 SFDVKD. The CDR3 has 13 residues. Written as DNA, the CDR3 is TGTGCCACCAGTGATTTAAGGTTTAATGAGCAGTTCTTC. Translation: CATSDLRFNEQFF.

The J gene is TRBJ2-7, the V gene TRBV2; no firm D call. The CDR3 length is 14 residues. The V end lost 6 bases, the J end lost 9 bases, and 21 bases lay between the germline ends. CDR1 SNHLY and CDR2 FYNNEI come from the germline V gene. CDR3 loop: CASSATGQRKGQYF. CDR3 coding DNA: TGTGCCAGCAGCGCTACGGGCCAAAGAAAAGGGCAGTACTTC.

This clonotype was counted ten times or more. In nucleotides, the CDR3 is TGTGCCAGCACTCGGGGACAAAGAGGAGATACGCAGTATTTT. Residues: CASTRGQRGDTQYF. The chain recombines TRBV28 with TRBJ2-3; possibly TRBD1 for D (6 bases). This CDR3 is 14 amino acids long. The V and J ends lost 7 bases and 5 bases respectively, with 16 bases between them. Germline V lookup: CDR1 MDHEN, CDR2 SYDVKM.

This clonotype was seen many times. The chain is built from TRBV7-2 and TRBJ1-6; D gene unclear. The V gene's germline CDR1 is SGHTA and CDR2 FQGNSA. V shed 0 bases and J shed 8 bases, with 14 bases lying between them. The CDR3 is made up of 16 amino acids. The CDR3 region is CASSLAQAALDSPLHF. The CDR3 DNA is TGTGCCAGCAGCTTAGCGCAGGCAGCCCTCGATTCACCCCTCCACTTT.

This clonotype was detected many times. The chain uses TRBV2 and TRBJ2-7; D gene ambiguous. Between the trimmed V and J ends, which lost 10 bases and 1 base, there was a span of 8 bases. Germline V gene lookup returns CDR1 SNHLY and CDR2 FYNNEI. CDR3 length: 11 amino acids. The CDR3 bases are TGTGCCATCGACACGTCCTACGAGCAGTACTTC. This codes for CAIDTSYEQYF.

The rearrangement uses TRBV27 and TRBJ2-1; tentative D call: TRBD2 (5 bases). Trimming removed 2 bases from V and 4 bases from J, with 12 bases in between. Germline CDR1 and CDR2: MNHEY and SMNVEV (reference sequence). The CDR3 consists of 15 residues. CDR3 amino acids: CASSLMASRYNEQFF. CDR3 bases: TGTGCCAGCAGTTTAATGGCTAGCAGGTACAATGAGCAGTTCTTC.

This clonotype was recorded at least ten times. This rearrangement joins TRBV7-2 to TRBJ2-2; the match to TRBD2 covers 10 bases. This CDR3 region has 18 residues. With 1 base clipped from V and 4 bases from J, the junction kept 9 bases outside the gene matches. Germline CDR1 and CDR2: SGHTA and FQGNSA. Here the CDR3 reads CASSLGVLAGASTGELFF. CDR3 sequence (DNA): TGTGCCAGCAGCTTAGGGGTTCTAGCGGGAGCTAGCACCGGGGAGCTGTTTTTT.

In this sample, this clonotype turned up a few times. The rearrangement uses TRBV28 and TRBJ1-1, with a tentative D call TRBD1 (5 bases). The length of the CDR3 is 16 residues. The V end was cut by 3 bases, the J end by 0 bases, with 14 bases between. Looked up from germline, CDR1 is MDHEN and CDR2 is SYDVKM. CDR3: CASSLGGRWVNTEAFF. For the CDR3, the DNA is TGTGCCAGCAGTTTGGGGGGACGTTGGGTGAACACTGAAGCTTTCTTT.

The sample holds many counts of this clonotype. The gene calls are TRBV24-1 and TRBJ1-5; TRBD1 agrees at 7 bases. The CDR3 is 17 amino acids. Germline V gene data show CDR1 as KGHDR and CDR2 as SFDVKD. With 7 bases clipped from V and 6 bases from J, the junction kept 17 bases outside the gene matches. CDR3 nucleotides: TGTGCCACCAGCGAGGGAGGGGGACAGTCGGTAGGTCAGCCCCAGCATTTT. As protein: CATSEGGGQSVGQPQHF.

The CDR3 coding sequence is TGTGCCAGCAAAGATCTCTCTGGAAACACCATATATTTT. It encodes CASKDLSGNTIYF. J is TRBJ1-3 and V is TRBV28; D is ambiguous. The ends were cut back, 7 bases at V and 0 bases at J, with 7 bases in the middle. The CDR3 totals 13 residues. In germline, CDR1 is MDHEN, CDR2 SYDVKM.

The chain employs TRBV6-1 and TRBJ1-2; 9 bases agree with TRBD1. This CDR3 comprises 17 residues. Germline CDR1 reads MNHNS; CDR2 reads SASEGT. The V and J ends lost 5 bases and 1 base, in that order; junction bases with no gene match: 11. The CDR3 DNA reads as TGTGCCAGCAGTTCTTTCACCGGGACAGGGATTAACTATGGCTACACCTTC. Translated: CASSSFTGTGINYGYTF.

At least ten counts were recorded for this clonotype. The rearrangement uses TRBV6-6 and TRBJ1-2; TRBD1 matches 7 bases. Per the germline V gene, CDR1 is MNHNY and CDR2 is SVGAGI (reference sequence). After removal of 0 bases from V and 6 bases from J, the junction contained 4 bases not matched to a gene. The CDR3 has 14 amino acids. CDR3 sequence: CASSYSSGTDGYTF. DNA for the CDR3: TGTGCCAGCAGTTACTCGAGTGGGACAGATGGCTACACCTTC.

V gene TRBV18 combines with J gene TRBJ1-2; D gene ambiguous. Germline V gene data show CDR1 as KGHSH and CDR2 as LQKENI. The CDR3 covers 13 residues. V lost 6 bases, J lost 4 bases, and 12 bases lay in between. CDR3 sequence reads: CASSQGPLYGYTF. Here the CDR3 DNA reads TGTGCCAGCTCCCAAGGACCCCTCTATGGCTACACCTTC.

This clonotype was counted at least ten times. The DNA for the CDR3 is TGTGCCAGCAGTCTACAAGCCGGGACAGGCAATCAGCCCCAGCATTTT. This gives the protein CASSLQAGTGNQPQHF. The chain employs TRBV12-3 or TRBV12-4 and TRBJ1-5; 7 bases agree with TRBD1. The CDR3 consists of 16 residues. V lost 5 bases to trimming and J lost 2 bases; unmatched junction nucleotides: 9.

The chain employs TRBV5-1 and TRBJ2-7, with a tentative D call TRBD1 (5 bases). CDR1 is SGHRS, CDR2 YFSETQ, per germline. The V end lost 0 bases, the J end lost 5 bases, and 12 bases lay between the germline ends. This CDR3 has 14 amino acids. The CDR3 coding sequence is TGCGCCAGCAGCTTGGCCGACAGTGGAAACGAGCAGTACTTC. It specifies CASSLADSGNEQYF.

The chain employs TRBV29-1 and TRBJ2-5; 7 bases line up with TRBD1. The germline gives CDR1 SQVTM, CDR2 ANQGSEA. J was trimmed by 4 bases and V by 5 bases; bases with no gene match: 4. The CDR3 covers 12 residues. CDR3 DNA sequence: TGCAGCGTTCTTCAGGGGGTAGAGACCCAGTACTTC. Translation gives CSVLQGVETQYF.